Below, 32 T cell receptor beta chains from the same sample are listed, as sequenced in a study of shared clonotypes between healthy human individuals. Some clones are missing from TCRdb's copy, which holds only in-frame ones; the method was immunoSEQ multiplex PCR. The data show approximately 2,200,000 clones, just over 90% seen once. The naive CD8 fraction comprised CD45RO-negative cells positively selected for CCR7 and excluded terminally differentiated effector memory CD45RA+ cells. Specimen: naive CD8+ T cells from PBMCs. The source is a man between 18 and 29 years old in good health. Some clones in this sample may be carry-over from other donors' samples.

The J gene is TRBJ1-5, the V gene TRBV19; TRBD1 matches 9 bases. Looked up from germline, CDR1 is LNHDA and CDR2 is SQIVND (reference sequence). V was clipped by 0 bases and J by 3 bases; unmatched bases: 3. The CDR3 loop spans 16 amino acids. The CDR3: CASSIEGQGPNQPQHF. The CDR3 DNA reads as TGTGCCAGTAGTATAGAGGGACAGGGCCCCAATCAGCCCCAGCATTTT.

A word on this clone: The same CDR3 is also encoded by other DNA sequences in this sample. This chain connects TRBV9 to TRBJ1-1; D gene ambiguous. This CDR3 comprises 14 residues. Germline assignment: CDR1 SGDLS and CDR2 YYNGEE. Deletions cut 0 bases from V and 2 bases from J, with 8 bases between. DNA of the CDR3: TGTGCCAGCAGCGTAGGCAAAGTTAACACTGAAGCTTTCTTT. Translation gives CASSVGKVNTEAFF.

The chain carries TRBV27 and TRBJ2-2; D gene ambiguous. Germline V gene lookup returns CDR1 MNHEY and CDR2 SMNVEV (reference sequence). Trimming shortened V by 4 bases and J by 7 bases, and 10 bases separated the two germline ends. The CDR3 totals 13 residues. The CDR3 DNA reads as TGTGCCAGCAGTTATCGCTTTGGCGGGGAGCTGTTTTTT. Translating it yields CASSYRFGGELFF.

As for this clone: This sample includes further DNA sequences coding for the same CDR3. This sequence joins TRBV9 and TRBJ2-7; maybe TRBD2 (5 bases). Deletions cut 0 bases from V and 6 bases from J, with 10 bases between. This CDR3 has 13 amino acids. Germline CDR1 reads SGDLS; CDR2 reads YYNGEE. CDR3 sequence reads: CASSVGGLSEQYF. The CDR3 DNA reads as TGTGCCAGCAGCGTAGGTGGACTCAGCGAGCAGTACTTC.

The CDR3: CASSLESANTGELFF. The CDR3 nucleotides read TGTGCCAGCAGCTTAGAATCCGCTAACACCGGGGAGCTGTTTTTT. This sequence joins TRBV7-9 and TRBJ2-2; no clear D. CDR3 length: 15 amino acids. Germline V CDR1 and CDR2: SEHNR, FQNEAQ (reference sequence). With 1 base removed from V and 2 bases from J, the gap between germline ends came to 8 bases.

The genes are TRBV28 and TRBJ2-2, with 12 bases fitting TRBD1. CDR1 and CDR2 from the germline V gene are MDHEN and SYDVKM. The V and J ends lost 1 base and 2 bases, in that order; junction bases with no gene match: 8. This CDR3 is 19 amino acids long. The CDR3 reads CASSLFGDRGLTNTGELFF. In nucleotides, the CDR3 is TGTGCCAGCAGTTTATTTGGGGACAGGGGGCTGACTAACACCGGGGAGCTGTTTTTT.

V usage is TRBV12-5 and J usage is TRBJ1-1; 10 bases line up with TRBD1. This CDR3 comprises 14 residues. With 4 bases clipped from V and 5 bases from J, the junction kept 4 bases outside the gene matches. Germline V CDR1 and CDR2: LGHNT, FRNRAP. In nucleotides, the CDR3 is TGTGCTAGTGGTTGGGGGACAGGGGTTACTGAAGCTTTCTTT. This gives the protein CASGWGTGVTEAFF.

This chain uses TRBV28 with TRBJ2-5; a weak D match, TRBD1 (6 bases). Trimming left V 4 bases short and J 1 base short, with 10 bases between. Looked up from germline, CDR1 is MDHEN and CDR2 is SYDVKM. This CDR3 has 14 amino acids. CDR3 bases: TGTGCCAGCAGTTCGTCCAGGGGCCAAGAGACCCAGTACTTC. As protein: CASSSSRGQETQYF. Based on the CDR3 plus reference TRBV28 and TRBJ2-5, the full variable domain is DVKVTQSSRYLVKRTGEKVFLECVQDMDHENMFWYRQDPGLGLRLIYFSYDVKMKEKGDIPEGYSVSREKKERFSLILESASTNQTSMYLCASSSSRGQETQYFGPGTRLLVL.

This clone was detected only once. The V gene is TRBV7-7, the J gene TRBJ2-5; TRBD2 matches at 8 bases. The length of the CDR3 is 16 residues. Trimming took 5 bases from V and 4 from J; bases not matched to a gene: 12. Germline CDR1 reads SSHAT; CDR2 reads FNYEAQ (reference sequence). CDR3 sequence (DNA): TGTGCCAGCAGCCAGGACCGGGAGGGGAGTGGAGAGACCCAGTACTTC. Translating it yields CASSQDREGSGETQYF.

The chain has TRBV7-6 and TRBJ2-2, with TRBD1 as a possible D gene (5 bases). V was clipped by 2 bases and J by 6 bases, with 13 bases between them. Germline V CDR1 and CDR2: SGHVS, FNYEAQ. The CDR3 loop spans 15 amino acids. DNA for the CDR3: TGTGCCAGCAGCTTACGATTAGGGGCGGCCGGGGAGCTGTTTTTT. Amino acid sequence: CASSLRLGAAGELFF.

This rearrangement joins TRBV6-6 to TRBJ1-5; TRBD1 matches 7 bases. V shed 5 bases and J 4 bases; nucleotides not matched to a gene: 8. The CDR3 runs 15 residues. Looked up from germline, CDR1 is MNHNY and CDR2 is SVGAGI (reference sequence). CDR3 in DNA: TGTGCCAGCAGTACCTACAGGGGTGGGAATCAGCCCCAGCATTTT. Translation gives CASSTYRGGNQPQHF.

This sequence joins TRBV7-8 and TRBJ2-7, with D uncertain. V gave up 5 bases and J gave up 4 bases, with 18 bases separating them. Germline V CDR1 and CDR2: SGHVS, FQNEAQ. The CDR3 runs 15 residues. This CDR3 is CASSTTASPQYEQYF. The CDR3 DNA is TGTGCCAGCAGCACCACAGCAAGCCCGCAGTACGAGCAGTACTTC.

The rearrangement links TRBV13 to TRBJ1-1; a weak D match, TRBD1 (6 bases). Germline V CDR1 and CDR2: PRHDT, FYEKMQ (reference sequence). The V end lost 5 bases, the J end lost 4 bases, and 17 bases lay between the germline ends. There are 15 residues in the CDR3. The CDR3 protein is CASSAAPGQGTEAFF. CDR3 nucleotides: TGTGCCAGCAGCGCCGCCCCGGGACAAGGCACTGAAGCTTTCTTT.

V and J are TRBV7-9 and TRBJ2-1; 8 bases map to TRBD2. The junction had 21 bases not matched to a gene; V was cut back by 7 bases and J by 7 bases. The CDR3 has 18 residues. In germline, CDR1 is SEHNR, CDR2 FQNEAQ (reference sequence). The CDR3 DNA is TGTGCCAGCACTAGTTCCCCCGGGAGGGCCATTGTGTGGAATGAGCAGTTCTTC. This translates into CASTSSPGRAIVWNEQFF.

This sequence joins TRBV27 and TRBJ2-3; perhaps TRBD1 as D (6 bases). The V gene lost 5 bases and the J gene lost 5 bases, with 14 bases spanning the gap. The CDR3 is 14 amino acids. Germline V lookup: CDR1 MNHEY, CDR2 SMNVEV (reference sequence). For the CDR3, the DNA is TGTGCCAGCAGTGCGACAGGCGGTGGAGATACGCAGTATTTT. Translated: CASSATGGGDTQYF.

This sequence joins TRBV27 and TRBJ1-2; 8 bases align to TRBD1. After removal of 5 bases from V and 9 bases from J, the junction contained 14 bases not matched to a gene. Germline CDR1 MNHEY, CDR2 SMNVEV (reference sequence). CDR3 length equals 15 residues. The CDR3 DNA is TGTGCCAGCAGTCCCTCTGACAGGGGCCCCGTTAGCTACACCTTC. Its protein product is CASSPSDRGPVSYTF.

J is TRBJ2-1 and V is TRBV9; D possibly corresponds to TRBD2 (6 bases). This CDR3 is 15 amino acids long. Germline CDR1 and CDR2: SGDLS and YYNGEE. Trimming shortened V by 0 bases and J by 6 bases, and 13 bases separated the two germline ends. CDR3 nucleotide sequence: TGTGCCAGCAGCGTAGGTGGGAGACTAGGCAATGAGCAGTTCTTC. Encoded protein: CASSVGGRLGNEQFF.

V gene TRBV19 combines with J gene TRBJ2-1; D might be TRBD2 (6 bases). Germline CDR1 LNHDA, CDR2 SQIVND (reference sequence). CDR3 length: 13 residues. The ends were cut back, 7 bases at V and 6 bases at J, with 13 bases in the middle. The CDR3 reads CASIGGAGNEQFF. The CDR3 DNA is TGTGCCAGTATCGGCGGGGCGGGCAATGAGCAGTTCTTC.

The count of this clone is one. Distinct nucleotide sequences in the sample also encode this CDR3. The chain carries TRBV7-2 and TRBJ2-1, with 11 bases aligning to TRBD2. Trimming cost V 4 bases and J 4 bases; bases outside gene matches: 3. This CDR3 comprises 15 residues. Looked up from germline, CDR1 is SGHTA and CDR2 is FQGNSA. Here the CDR3 DNA reads TGTGCCAGCAGCTCGGGGACTAGCGGTTACAATGAGCAGTTCTTC. Its protein is CASSSGTSGYNEQFF.

As for this clone: Other DNA sequences in this sample translate to the same CDR3. The chain uses TRBV27 and TRBJ1-2, with D uncertain. V was pared by 3 bases and J by 2 bases, with 7 bases between. The CDR3 totals 13 residues. Germline V gives CDR1 MNHEY, CDR2 SMNVEV (reference sequence). CDR3 loop: CASSLQENYGYTF. CDR3 in DNA: TGTGCCAGCAGTTTGCAGGAGAACTATGGCTACACCTTC.

The chain uses TRBV27 and TRBJ1-2; no reliable D call. Germline CDR1 MNHEY, CDR2 SMNVEV (reference sequence). The CDR3 is 11 residues long. V was clipped by 7 bases and J by 5 bases, with 8 bases between them. The CDR3 DNA is TGTGCCAGCACCCCGGGGTATGGCTACACCTTC. It translates to CASTPGYGYTF.

The chain employs TRBV29-1 and TRBJ2-5; TRBD1 is a possible D gene (5 bases). Gene TRBJ2-7 matches the end of the DNA better, so the J call may be wrong. Germline lookup yields CDR1 SQVTM and CDR2 ANQGSEA. The CDR3 length is 14 residues. The DNA for the CDR3 is TGCAGCGTTGAAGACAGGGCAGCGTCCTACGAGCAGTACTTC. It is translated as CSVEDRAASYEQYF.

This rearrangement joins TRBV28 to TRBJ2-7; D gene uncertain. From germline, CDR1 is MDHEN and CDR2 SYDVKM. This CDR3 region has 13 residues. The germline V and J ends were trimmed by 8 bases and 3 bases, with 14 bases remaining between them. The DNA for the CDR3 is TGTGCCAGCCACGACGGAGTGGTCTACGAGCAGTACTTC. It encodes CASHDGVVYEQYF. Full variable domain (missing parts from reference TRBV28 and TRBJ2-7): DVKVTQSSRYLVKRTGEKVFLECVQDMDHENMFWYRQDPGLGLRLIYFSYDVKMKEKGDIPEGYSVSREKKERFSLILESASTNQTSMYLCASHDGVVYEQYFGPGTRLTVT.

The chain joins TRBV4-1 to TRBJ1-1; D ambiguous. The CDR3 sequence is 14 residues long. Trimming stripped 5 bases from V and 0 bases from J, with 10 bases between. The germline CDR1 and CDR2 sequences are MGHRA and YSYEKL. In nucleotides, the CDR3 is TGCGCCAGCAGCTTCCGTGCGATGAACACTGAAGCTTTCTTT. It codes for CASSFRAMNTEAFF.

The rearrangement uses TRBV7-9 and TRBJ1-1; D remains ambiguous. The germline V gene encodes CDR1 SEHNR and CDR2 FQNEAQ (reference sequence). The CDR3 totals 13 residues. With 6 bases removed from V and 14 bases from J, the gap between germline ends came to 22 bases. The CDR3 DNA is TGTGCCAGCAGTAAAAACCGGGCCCCCGGCTTCTTCTTT. It encodes CASSKNRAPGFFF.

The chain joins TRBV10-2 to TRBJ2-1, with D unclear. The CDR3 length is 16 residues. The V end was cut by 0 bases, the J end by 1 base, with 10 bases between. The germline gives CDR1 WSHSY, CDR2 SAAADI. CDR3 coding DNA: TGCGCCAGCAGTGAGTCAAGGGCACCGTCCTACAATGAGCAGTTCTTC. Translation gives CASSESRAPSYNEQFF.

The chain couples TRBV7-8 to TRBJ1-5, with 8 bases lining up with TRBD1. CDR1 is SGHVS and CDR2 is FQNEAQ in the germline V gene. Losses at the gene ends were 5 bases for V and 2 bases for J; bases not matched to a gene: 5. The CDR3 spans 15 residues. CDR3 nucleotide sequence: TGTGCCAGCAGCAACAGGGGGATCGGCAATCAGCCCCAGCATTTT. This gives the protein CASSNRGIGNQPQHF.

This clone was detected a few times. The V and J genes are TRBV28 and TRBJ1-1; D is undetermined. This CDR3 is built from 11 residues. The V gene lost 10 bases and the J gene lost 5 bases, with 11 bases spanning the gap. Per germline, CDR1 MDHEN and CDR2 SYDVKM. This CDR3 is CATSGSTEAFF. The CDR3 nucleotides read TGTGCCACCTCAGGTTCAACTGAAGCTTTCTTT. The entire variable domain, with the rest obtained from reference TRBV28 and TRBJ1-1, is as follows: DVKVTQSSRYLVKRTGEKVFLECVQDMDHENMFWYRQDPGLGLRLIYFSYDVKMKEKGDIPEGYSVSREKKERFSLILESASTNQTSMYLCATSGSTEAFFGQGTRLTVV.

Of note for this clone: A much larger clone sits a single nucleotide away, making a read error possible. The identical CDR3 is also encoded by other nucleotide sequences in the sample. The chain recombines TRBV28 with TRBJ2-7; D is possibly TRBD2 (5 bases). CDR3 size: 13 residues. The germline gives CDR1 MDHEN, CDR2 SYDVKM. V lost 2 bases and J 0 bases, leaving 5 bases between the germline ends. CDR3 loop: CASSLGSSYEQYF. The CDR3 DNA sequence: TGTGCCAGCAGTTTAGGGAGCTCCTACGAGCAGTACTTC.

The gene calls are TRBV14 and TRBJ1-1, with 7 positions matching TRBD1. Unmatched junction bases numbered 2, after V lost 0 bases and J lost 1 base. From germline, CDR1 is SGHDN and CDR2 FVKESK. This CDR3 has 15 residues. This chain's CDR3 is CASSQDRQGNTEAFF. The CDR3 DNA follows: TGTGCCAGCAGCCAAGATAGACAGGGGAACACTGAAGCTTTCTTT.

The rearrangement joins TRBV9 to TRBJ2-7, with a possible D match to TRBD1 (5 bases). In germline, CDR1 is SGDLS, CDR2 YYNGEE. The CDR3 has 14 amino acids. V was pared by 4 bases and J by 9 bases, with 20 bases between. In DNA, the CDR3 is TGTGCCAGCAGCCCCTCTTGGGAACTTCAGGGGCAGTACTTC. This sequence encodes CASSPSWELQGQYF.

The rearrangement uses TRBV9 and TRBJ2-1; D is possibly TRBD2 (5 bases). The CDR3 covers 13 residues. CDR1 is SGDLS and CDR2 is YYNGEE in the germline V gene. V lost 3 bases and J lost 5, with 9 bases in between. In DNA, the CDR3 is TGTGCCAGCAGCGCGCCGGGGAACAATGAGCAGTTCTTC. Its translation: CASSAPGNNEQFF.